The source of this T cell receptor (beta chain) is a study of T cells after yellow fever vaccination. Study-wide findings and caveats: Detected again after the booster were most primary-vaccination clones, at 96% CD4 and more than 70% CD8.

About this clonotype: Its matching antigen is unknown.

Per germline, CDR1 DFQATT and CDR2 SNEGSKA (reference sequence). The CDR3 is made up of 16 amino acids. V lost 6 bases to trimming and J lost 0 bases; unmatched junction nucleotides: 4. In TCRdb, the 5' RACE reads were re-called with MiXCR into one record per CDR3 protein. The table lists some 350,000 distinct CDR3 sequences, roughly 11% of them singletons. The TCR sequence derives from a man between 18 and 29 years old who received the YFV17D yellow fever vaccine. Sequenced material: PBMCs, taken on the day of the first yellow fever vaccination. J is TRBJ2-6 and V is TRBV20-1; 11 positions agree with TRBD2. CDR3 nucleotides: TGCAGTGCCACTAGCGGGGGAAGCTCTGGGGCCAACGTCCTGACTTTC. It is translated as CSATSGGSSGANVLTF.